The sequence of this TCR beta chain was determined in a study of blood T cell repertoires in COVID-19. Clones were read by immunoSEQ multiplex PCR, and TCRdb kept only the in-frame ones, dropping some. The sample has about 440,000 clones, around 89% seen once; the top ten hold about 12%. This clone was counted only a few times. The CDR3 spans 12 residues. V lost 5 bases, J lost 3 bases, and 7 bases lay in between. Germline V gives CDR1 MNHEY, CDR2 SVGAGI. The Seattle patients, enrolled during active infection, were followed longitudinally. The chain employs TRBV6-5 and TRBJ1-1; D is uncertain. Sequenced sample: peripheral blood. This receptor was taken from a woman in her forties or fifties with COVID-19, enrolled during active disease. CDR3: CASSLPDTEAFF. DNA of the CDR3: TGTGCCAGCAGTCTACCGGACACTGAAGCTTTCTTT.